This T cell receptor beta chain was sequenced in a study of cytomegalovirus exposure and HLA in healthy donors. Worth noting for this clone: Other DNA sequences from this sample encode an identical CDR3 as well.

PCR used 60 Vbeta primers and 13 Jbeta primers. Repertoires were generated with immunoSEQ multiplex PCR, while TCRdb's copy carries only in-frame clones and drops some. The sample has roughly 160,000 clones; over 75% are singletons. The CDR3 runs to 14 residues. Unmatched junction bases numbered 4, after V lost 4 bases and J lost 2 bases. Germline CDR1 is SGDLS and CDR2 is YYNGEE. The source material was PBMCs. The clonotype originates from a woman in her 50s in good health and CMV-seropositive. The chain has TRBV9 and TRBJ2-7; 9 bases are a match to TRBD1. The DNA of the CDR3 is TGTGCCAGCAGCCCAGGACAGGGGCCCTACGAGCAGTACTTC. This codes for CASSPGQGPYEQYF.